The 24 T cell receptor beta chains below were found in one sample sequenced in a study of T cells in Graves' hyperthyroidism and ophthalmopathy (dated by TCRdb to about 2019). The library was prepared using multiplex PCR. The listed sequencing device is Illumina HiSeq 2000. The TCR beta CDR3 regions were amplified from the RNA transcripts. The TCR CDR3 was subjected to a first round of RT-PCR using the HTBI primer set and the Qiagen OneStep RT-PCR kit. TCRdb reprocessed the public reads (quality trimming at Q25 with fastp, clone calling with MiXCR) and kept in-frame beta chains. Identical CDR3 protein sequences are pooled into one entry, listed with their most common genes and DNA. The sample table records approximately 410,000 distinct CDR3 sequences; about 15% of these occur just once. The ten largest clones take up around 13% of the sample. The sequencing input was blood. These receptors were taken from a man aged 18-30 years with Graves' ophthalmopathy.

This clonotype was counted at least ten times. The CDR3 nucleotides read TGTGCCAGCAGCCAACGGGGGACAGGGTTCTACGAGCAGTACTTC. Protein sequence: CASSQRGTGFYEQYF. The chain carries TRBV27 and TRBJ2-7; 9 bases line up with TRBD1. The CDR3 extends over 15 amino acids. Germline values: CDR1 MNHEY, CDR2 SMNVEV (reference sequence). The junction had 9 bases not matched to a gene; V was cut back by 6 bases and J by 3 bases.

In this sample, this clonotype turned up a few times. The rearrangement links TRBV3-1 to TRBJ1-6; D remains ambiguous. The CDR3 totals 14 residues. V lost 6 bases to trimming and J lost 1 base, with 7 bases between them. Germline-derived CDR1 and CDR2 are LGHDT and YNNKEL (reference sequence). The chain's CDR3 is CASREGSYNSPLHF. In DNA, the CDR3 is TGTGCCAGCAGAGAGGGATCCTATAATTCACCCCTCCACTTT.

The table lists this clonotype with many counts. This sequence joins TRBV18 and TRBJ2-5; perhaps TRBD2 as D (5 bases). The length of the CDR3 is 14 residues. V was trimmed by 0 bases and J by 5 bases, leaving 10 bases between them. Germline V gene data show CDR1 as KGHSH and CDR2 as LQKENI. The CDR3 sequence: CASSPPASRETQYF. The CDR3, as DNA: TGTGCCAGCTCACCACCTGCTAGCAGGGAGACCCAGTACTTC.

This clonotype was detected many times. The chain couples TRBV7-9 to TRBJ2-5; D remains unclear. Germline CDR1 and CDR2: SEHNR and FQNEAQ (reference sequence). There are 14 residues in the CDR3. Trimming took off 1 base at V and 3 bases at J, with 9 bases between the two ends. The CDR3 DNA reads TGTGCCAGCAGCTTAGGGTCAGGAGAAGAGACCCAGTACTTC. It codes for CASSLGSGEETQYF. Full variable domain (remainder filled in from reference TRBV7-9 and TRBJ2-5): DTGVSQNPRHKITKRGQNVTFRCDPISEHNRLYWYRQTLGQGPEFLTYFQNEAQLEKSRLLSDRFSAERPKGSFSTLEIQRTEQGDSAMYLCASSLGSGEETQYFGPGTRLLVL.

This clonotype showed up just once. The CDR3 DNA reads TGTGCCAGCAGCTTAAGGGGACTAGCGGGGGGGAACAATGAGCAGTTCTTC. Translation: CASSLRGLAGGNNEQFF. This sequence joins TRBV7-3 and TRBJ2-1, with 16 bases identical to TRBD2. V shed 1 base and J 5 bases; nucleotides not matched to a gene: 2. Germline V CDR1 and CDR2: SGHTA, FQGTGA. This CDR3 is built from 17 residues.

This clonotype came up a few times. The chain uses TRBV5-1 and TRBJ2-7; the match to TRBD1 covers 12 bases. V lost 0 bases to trimming and J lost 7 bases; unmatched junction nucleotides: 2. CDR3 length: 14 amino acids. Germline CDR1 and CDR2: SGHRS and YFSETQ. The chain's CDR3 is CASSLGDRGLEQYF. CDR3 bases: TGCGCCAGCAGCTTGGGGGACAGGGGGCTTGAGCAGTACTTC.

The CDR3, as DNA: TGTGCCAGCAGCTTAGGATTTTGGGGGAGCGTCACCGGGGAGCTGTTTTTT. It encodes CASSLGFWGSVTGELFF. The genes are TRBV5-6 and TRBJ2-2; D may correspond to TRBD1 or TRBD2 (5 bases each). The ends were cut back, 2 bases at V and 4 bases at J, with 18 bases in the middle. The germline gives CDR1 SGHDT, CDR2 YYEEEE. The CDR3 is 17 amino acids.

This clonotype was seen at least ten times. The J gene is TRBJ1-2, the V gene TRBV27; D gene uncertain. The ends were cut back, 10 bases at V and 4 bases at J, with 16 bases in the middle. The CDR3 has 13 amino acids. Germline V CDR1 and CDR2: MNHEY, SMNVEV (reference sequence). In nucleotides, the CDR3 is TGTGCCACCGGGGTCCGGGGTGGCTATGGCTACACCTTC. Encoded protein: CATGVRGGYGYTF.

The chain recombines TRBV14 with TRBJ2-7; 9 bases match TRBD1. Unmatched junction bases numbered 17, after V lost 4 bases and J lost 7 bases. CDR1 SGHDN and CDR2 FVKESK come from the germline V gene. CDR3 size: 17 residues. The CDR3 spells CASSPRTGGEFSREQYF. The CDR3 DNA sequence: TGTGCCAGCAGCCCAAGAACAGGGGGCGAGTTTAGTCGGGAGCAGTACTTC.

This clonotype was detected ten times or more. V gene TRBV2 combines with J gene TRBJ1-1; D unclear. This CDR3 has 16 residues. Trimming left V 7 bases short and J 0 bases short, with 18 bases between. Per the germline V gene, CDR1 is SNHLY and CDR2 is FYNNEI. In DNA, the CDR3 is TGTGCCAGCACTTTTTCCGGTGGGGTCCTGAACACTGAAGCTTTCTTT. It translates to CASTFSGGVLNTEAFF. Using reference TRBV2 and TRBJ1-1 for the parts outside the CDR3, the full variable domain is EPEVTQTPSHQVTQMGQEVILRCVPISNHLYFYWYRQILGQKVEFLVSFYNNEISEKSEIFDDQFSVERPDGSNFTLKIRSTKLEDSAMYFCASTFSGGVLNTEAFFGQGTRLTVV.

The table lists this clonotype with many counts. The junction shows a germline mismatch at one end, possibly a read error. The J gene is TRBJ2-2, the V gene TRBV5-1, with D maybe TRBD1 (5 bases). CDR1 SGHRS and CDR2 YFSETQ come from the germline V gene. The CDR3 runs 15 residues. The CDR3 DNA sequence: TGTGCCAGCAGCTTAGGCCAGGGCGATACCGGGGAGCTGTTTTTT. This sequence encodes CASSLGQGDTGELFF. Together with reference TRBV5-1 and TRBJ2-2, the CDR3 gives the full variable domain: KAGVTQTPRYLIKTRGQQVTLSCSPISGHRSVSWYQQTPGQGLQFLFEYFSETQRNKGNFPGRFSGRQFSNSRSEMNVSTLELGDSALYLCASSLGQGDTGELFFGEGSRLTVL.

This clonotype was counted only a few times. The genes are TRBV5-6 and TRBJ1-2; D gene unclear. The CDR3 is 13 amino acids. Trimming cost V 2 bases and J 4 bases, with 9 bases left between them. Germline V gives CDR1 SGHDT, CDR2 YYEEEE. CDR3 nucleotides: TGTGCCAGCAGCTTTACGGGGATCTATGGCTACACCTTC. Protein sequence: CASSFTGIYGYTF.

This chain links TRBV6-1 with TRBJ1-2; D not certain. Germline V CDR1 and CDR2: MNHNS, SASEGT. The CDR3 spans 12 residues. Trimming left V 7 bases short and J 4 bases short, with 10 bases between. The CDR3 DNA follows: TGTGCCAGCATATCTGGGCCCTATGGCTACACCTTC. Residues: CASISGPYGYTF.

This clonotype was picked up many times. This rearrangement joins TRBV20-1 to TRBJ1-1; the D is unclear. CDR3 length equals 12 residues. Trimming cost V 1 base and J 1 base, with 4 bases left between them. Germline V gives CDR1 DFQATT, CDR2 SNEGSKA (reference sequence). The chain's CDR3 is CSARGSNTEAFF. The CDR3 coding sequence is TGCAGTGCTAGAGGGTCGAACACTGAAGCTTTCTTT.

In this sample, this clonotype turned up many times. The rearrangement links TRBV5-1 to TRBJ2-3; tentatively, D is TRBD1 (5 bases). V was cut by 0 bases and J by 4 bases, with 12 bases left in between. The CDR3 is made up of 15 amino acids. Per the germline V gene, CDR1 is SGHRS and CDR2 is YFSETQ. The CDR3 region is CASSLGELGPDTQYF. The CDR3 DNA sequence: TGCGCCAGCAGCTTGGGAGAGCTGGGGCCAGATACGCAGTATTTT. The full variable domain, with the rest looked up from reference TRBV5-1 and TRBJ2-3, is KAGVTQTPRYLIKTRGQQVTLSCSPISGHRSVSWYQQTPGQGLQFLFEYFSETQRNKGNFPGRFSGRQFSNSRSEMNVSTLELGDSALYLCASSLGELGPDTQYFGPGTRLTVL.

This clonotype was observed many times. The V and J genes are TRBV6-5 and TRBJ2-5, with a weak D call TRBD1 (6 bases). Trimming removed 0 bases at V and 4 bases at J, with 12 bases between. Germline lookup yields CDR1 MNHEY and CDR2 SVGAGI. The CDR3 has 15 amino acids. This CDR3 is CASSYSVRGSETQYF. The CDR3 DNA sequence: TGTGCCAGCAGTTACTCGGTCAGGGGTTCAGAGACCCAGTACTTC.

The genes are TRBV6-2 or TRBV6-3 and TRBJ2-7, with 12 bases fitting TRBD2. The CDR3 extends over 15 amino acids. Germline CDR1 reads MNHEY; CDR2 reads SVGEGT. Trimming removed 2 bases from V and 4 bases from J; junction bases left unmatched: 3. DNA of the CDR3: TGTGCCAGCAGTTACGCTCTAGCGGGAGGGTACGAGCAGTACTTC. This encodes CASSYALAGGYEQYF.

J is TRBJ2-7 and V is TRBV14; D may match TRBD1 or TRBD2 (6 bases each). Per germline, CDR1 SGHDN and CDR2 FVKESK. V lost 0 bases and J 1 base, leaving 13 bases between the germline ends. This CDR3 spans 16 amino acids. This CDR3 is CASSQDRGAGSYEQYF. CDR3 coding DNA: TGTGCCAGCAGCCAAGATAGGGGGGCTGGTTCCTACGAGCAGTACTTC.

This clonotype was observed many times. J is TRBJ2-3 and V is TRBV5-1; 7 nucleotides line up with TRBD1. With 4 bases clipped from V and 0 bases from J, the junction kept 5 bases outside the gene matches. The CDR3 covers 15 residues. The germline V gene has CDR1 SGHRS and CDR2 YFSETQ. The CDR3 here is CASSVDRTSTDTQYF. DNA of the CDR3: TGCGCCAGCAGCGTGGACAGGACTAGCACAGATACGCAGTATTTT.

This clonotype was detected many times. This chain connects TRBV6-1 to TRBJ1-1; 9 nucleotides agree with TRBD1. J lost 5 bases, V lost 5 bases, and 6 bases had no gene match. This CDR3 is built from 14 residues. Germline V gives CDR1 MNHNS, CDR2 SASEGT. CDR3 sequence reads: CASSPWTGATEAFF. In nucleotides, the CDR3 is TGTGCCAGCAGTCCCTGGACAGGGGCGACTGAAGCTTTCTTT.

This clonotype was seen ten or more times. The gene calls are TRBV7-8 and TRBJ2-1, with TRBD2 matching over 14 bases. Per the germline V gene, CDR1 is SGHVS and CDR2 is FQNEAQ. The CDR3 contains 15 residues. Unmatched junction bases numbered 3, after V lost 5 bases and J lost 6 bases. The CDR3 here is CASSQGLAGVNEQFF. In DNA form, the CDR3 reads TGTGCCAGCAGCCAGGGACTAGCGGGGGTCAATGAGCAGTTCTTC.

This clonotype has ten or more counts. The chain uses TRBV5-1 and TRBJ1-5; 7 nucleotides match TRBD1. The germline CDR1 and CDR2 sequences are SGHRS and YFSETQ. V dropped 1 base and J dropped 3; count of bases not matched to a gene: 4. The CDR3 is 15 residues long. The CDR3: CASSLTTGNNQPQHF. CDR3 nucleotide sequence: TGCGCCAGCAGCTTGACGACAGGGAACAATCAGCCCCAGCATTTT.

The genes are TRBV27 and TRBJ1-5; D is perhaps TRBD1 (6 bases). V dropped 6 bases and J dropped 5 bases, with 14 bases sitting between them. CDR3 length: 14 amino acids. CDR1 MNHEY and CDR2 SMNVEV come from the germline V gene (reference sequence). CDR3 sequence (DNA): TGTGCCAGCAGGGAGGGGGACCTAGATCAGCCCCAGCATTTT. Translated: CASREGDLDQPQHF.

Comments on this clonotype: Sequence at one end of the junction differs from germline and may be a read error. The chain carries TRBV12-3 or TRBV12-4 and TRBJ2-3, with 8 bases lining up with TRBD1. This CDR3 has 15 amino acids. In DNA, the CDR3 is TGTGCCGGCAGTTTCCTCGGACAGGGACCAGATACGCAGTATTTT. This encodes CAGSFLGQGPDTQYF.